These T cell receptor beta chains were read from a single sample in a study of T cell responses to AZD1222 COVID-19 vaccine. Sequencing was performed with immunoSEQ multiplex PCR; in TCRdb, only in-frame clones are kept and a portion is missing. Among about 130,000 clones listed, more than 70% were seen once. The sample here was peripheral blood, taken on day 0 of AZD1222 vaccination. The receptors stem from an adult in good health. Both conserved end residues are part of each CDR3. D genes are given only for firm matches. The size field is filled for only some rows; it gives once, few, many or a size class.

>TRBD1|TRBJ1-6|TRBV10-3|14|NA
TGTGCCATCAGCGCGACAGGGAGGAATTCACCCCTCCACTTT
CAISATGRNSPLHF
>TRBD1|TRBJ2-7|TRBV19|12|NA
TGTGCCAGTAGTGGGACAGGGTACGAGCAGTACTTC
CASSGTGYEQYF
>NA|TRBJ2-1|TRBV23-1|18|NA
TGCGCCAGCAGTCAATACCAAGTAGGGGGATTGAGGTACAATGAGCAGTTCTTC
CASSQYQVGGLRYNEQFF
>NA|TRBJ1-2|TRBV6-2/TRBV6-3|15|NA
TGTGCCAGCAGTTATCCCCGGGACGGACCTGGTGGCTACACCTTC
CASSYPRDGPGGYTF
>TRBD2|TRBJ2-3|TRBV6-4|14|few
TGTGCCAGCAGTGAGAGCGGGGAGTCAGATACGCAGTATTTT
CASSESGESDTQYF
>TRBD1|TRBJ2-1|TRBV11-3|20|NA
TGTGCCAGCAGCTTAGCATGGACAGGGGGCACTCAAAGCTCCTACAATGAGCAGTTCTTC
CASSLAWTGGTQSSYNEQFF
>TRBD1|TRBJ1-2|TRBV9|17|NA
TGTGCCAGCAGTCTAGACTCCGGGACAGGGGGCTTGAATGGCTACACCTTC
CASSLDSGTGGLNGYTF
>TRBD2|TRBJ2-7|TRBV3-1/TRBV3-2|15|NA
TGTGCCAGCAGCCAGAGATGGACTAGCGGATACGAGCAGTACTTC
CASSQRWTSGYEQYF
>NA|TRBJ2-3|TRBV18|16|NA
TGTGCCAGCTCACCAGGGCAAGGGCGAAGTCCAGATACGCAGTATTTT
CASSPGQGRSPDTQYF
>TRBD1|TRBJ1-2|TRBV4-1|15|NA
TGCGCCAGCAGTCCACTGTACAGGGGCCACTATGGCTACACCTTC
CASSPLYRGHYGYTF
>NA|TRBJ2-1|TRBV10-3|12|NA
TGTGCCATCAGTGTCGACGACAATGAGCAGTTCTTC
CAISVDDNEQFF
>NA|TRBJ2-7|TRBV27|13|NA
TGTGCCAGCAGTCCGAACTACTCCTACGAGCAGTACTTC
CASSPNYSYEQYF
>NA|TRBJ2-1|TRBV20-1|11|NA
TGCAGTGCTAGCGGTACCGATGAGCAGTTCTTC
CSASGTDEQFF
>NA|TRBJ2-7|TRBV5-8|11|NA
TGTGCCAGCAGCCCCGGCTTCGAGCAGTACTTC
CASSPGFEQYF
>NA|TRBJ2-1|TRBV6-5|12|NA
TGTGCCAGCAGTAGGACCTACAATGAGCAGTTCTTC
CASSRTYNEQFF
>NA|TRBJ1-4|TRBV5-1|14|NA
TGCGCCAGCAGTCCGGACAGCTACAATGAAAAACTGTTTTTT
CASSPDSYNEKLFF
>TRBD2|TRBJ2-7|TRBV4-3|14|NA
TGCGCCAGCAGCCATTTTACTAGCGATTACGAGCAGTACTTC
CASSHFTSDYEQYF
>NA|TRBJ1-1|TRBV27|14|NA
TGTGCCAGCAGTTTATCCCTTGCCCGCCGGGAAGCTTTCTTT
CASSLSLARREAFF
>NA|TRBJ1-6|TRBV9|13|NA
TGTGCCAGCAGCGGCGCAATTAATTCACCCCTCCACTTT
CASSGAINSPLHF
>NA|TRBJ1-1|TRBV28|11|NA
TGTGCCAGCCACCAGTGGGCTGAAGCTTTCTTT
CASHQWAEAFF
>TRBD2|TRBJ2-4|TRBV19|16|NA
TGTGCCAGTAGTATCGGACTAGCTTTAGCCAAAAACATTCAGTACTTC
CASSIGLALAKNIQYF
>TRBD2|TRBJ2-2|TRBV19|17|once
TGTGCCAGTAGTCTTGGGACTAGCGGGAGGAGCACCGGGGAGCTGTTTTTT
CASSLGTSGRSTGELFF
>TRBD2|TRBJ2-2|TRBV29-1|15|once
TGCAGCGTGGGGACTAGCGGGGCAAACACCGGGGAGCTGTTTTTT
CSVGTSGANTGELFF
>NA|TRBJ1-1|TRBV11-2|13|NA
TGTGCCAGCAGCTTCAACTGGAACACTGAAGCTTTCTTT
CASSFNWNTEAFF
>TRBD2|TRBJ2-1|TRBV4-1|16|NA
TGCGCCAGCAGCCAAGATTGGTTAGGGAGCGGGAGGGAGCAGTTCTTC
CASSQDWLGSGREQFF
>NA|TRBJ1-6|TRBV11-3|13|once
TGTGCCAGCAGCTTAGAAATTCGTTCACCCCTCCACTTT
CASSLEIRSPLHF
>TRBD2|TRBJ2-7|TRBV13|12|few
TGTGCCAGCAGCTTGGGACTAGCGGAGCAGTACTTC
CASSLGLAEQYF
>TRBD1|TRBJ1-1|TRBV2|12|NA
TGTGCCAGCAGTGAGGGACAGTGGGAAGCTTTCTTT
CASSEGQWEAFF
>NA|TRBJ2-7|TRBV18|18|NA
TGTGCCAGCTCACCATTTACGGTCGCAGGGCAAACCTCCTACGAGCAGTACTTC
CASSPFTVAGQTSYEQYF
>NA|TRBJ1-3|TRBV9|11|NA
TGTGCCAGCAGCGATAGAAACACCATATATTTT
CASSDRNTIYF
>TRBD1|TRBJ2-7|TRBV11-2|18|NA
TGTGCCAGCAGCTCCCCATCGAGCGGGACAGGGGCCCTCTACGAGCAGTACTTC
CASSSPSSGTGALYEQYF
>TRBD1|TRBJ1-2|TRBV4-2|14|NA
TGTGCCAGCAGCCAGGTGGGACAGGGTGGTGGCTACACCTTC
CASSQVGQGGGYTF
>NA|TRBJ2-7|TRBV15|15|NA
TGTGCCACCAGCAGCCACCCAGATTCCTCCTACGAGCAGTACTTC
CATSSHPDSSYEQYF
>NA|TRBJ1-4|TRBV5-8|13|NA
TGTGCCAGCAGCTTGTGGGCGGGAGAAAAACTGTTTTTT
CASSLWAGEKLFF
>NA|TRBJ1-4|TRBV9|16|once
TGTGCCAGCAGCCTCGGTGGGGGGGAAACTAATGAAAAACTGTTTTTT
CASSLGGGETNEKLFF
>NA|TRBJ2-7|TRBV7-2|14|NA
TGTGCCAGCAGCTTAAACCCCCCTCCTTACGAGCAGTACTTC
CASSLNPPPYEQYF
>TRBD1|TRBJ1-4|TRBV3-1/TRBV3-2|14|once
TGTGCCAGCAGCCCTACAGGGGTTGGGGAAAAACTGTTTTTT
CASSPTGVGEKLFF
>NA|TRBJ1-4|TRBV24-1|13|NA
TGTGCCCCGTTCCTTACGGGAGGGGAAAAACTGTTTTTT
CAPFLTGGEKLFF
>TRBD2|TRBJ2-6|TRBV19|18|NA
TGTGCCAGTAGTATAAAGTTGGGGGGAGGGCCTGGGGCCAACGTCCTGACTTTC
CASSIKLGGGPGANVLTF
>NA|TRBJ1-3|TRBV19|14|NA
TGTGCCAGTAGTGTTGGGAACTCTGGAAACACCATATATTTT
CASSVGNSGNTIYF
>NA|TRBJ2-1|TRBV6-1|14|NA
TGTGCCAGCAGTGATGGGGGGACACCCGTCGAGCAGTTCTTC
CASSDGGTPVEQFF
>NA|TRBJ2-7|TRBV11-2|14|NA
TGTGCCAGCAGCTTAGCTACGAGTTACTACGAGCAGTACTTC
CASSLATSYYEQYF
>NA|TRBJ1-6|TRBV25-1|13|few
TGTGCCAGCAGACAAGCCAACAATTCACCCCTCCACTTT
CASRQANNSPLHF
>TRBD2|TRBJ2-1|TRBV6-2/TRBV6-3|16|NA
TGTGCCAGCAGTCGACTAGCGGGGCTACTTGACGGTGAGCAGTTCTTC
CASSRLAGLLDGEQFF
>TRBD1|TRBJ1-2|TRBV4-1|17|NA
TGCGCCAGCAGCCCAGAAGGACAGGGGGCCTTTAACTATGGCTACACCTTC
CASSPEGQGAFNYGYTF
>NA|TRBJ1-3|TRBV5-1|14|NA
TGCGCCAGCAGCTTGGACAGTGCTGGAAACACCATATATTTT
CASSLDSAGNTIYF
>TRBD1|TRBJ2-7|TRBV27|14|few
TGTGCCAGCAGTTTCCGGACAGGGGTACGCGAGCAGTACTTC
CASSFRTGVREQYF
>NA|TRBJ2-7|TRBV27|13|NA
TGTGCCAGCAGTCCCGGGGGCTACTACGAGCAGTACTTC
CASSPGGYYEQYF
>TRBD2|TRBJ2-7|TRBV15|15|NA
TGTGCCACCAGCAGAGGACTAGCGGGAGGCTACGAGCAGTACTTC
CATSRGLAGGYEQYF
>NA|TRBJ1-4|TRBV19|14|NA
TGTGCCAGTACCGCCCAATGGACGAGTGGAAAACTGTTTTTT
CASTAQWTSGKLFF
>NA|TRBJ2-3|TRBV27|14|NA
TGTGCCAGCAGTTTACTAGCGAGCACAGATACGCAGTATTTT
CASSLLASTDTQYF
>NA|TRBJ2-7|TRBV23-1|14|NA
TGCGCCAGCAGTCAATCTCCAGCAATGTACGAGCAGTACTTC
CASSQSPAMYEQYF
>NA|TRBJ2-5|TRBV2|13|NA
TGTGCCAGCAGTCTCTACGAAAGAGAGACCCAGTACTTC
CASSLYERETQYF